This TCR beta chain was recorded in a study of T cell repertoires in cytomegalovirus infection. In the study overall: Public TCR beta signatures indicated both CMV infection and matching HLA type. Whole-study findings and limits: The cumulative frequency of public TCR beta families distinguished individuals who carried CMV together with the relevant HLA. Clonotype analysis showed dominance of the ex vivo response by HLA-C-restricted CMV-specific TCR beta clonotypes.

V was pared by 5 bases and J by 0 bases, with 7 bases of the junction left unmatched. The CDR3 has 17 residues. The V gene's germline CDR1 is SGHTA and CDR2 FQGNSA. This clonotype has at least ten counts. Its target is unknown. TCRdb processed the reads anew with MiXCR; each CDR3 protein has one entry. The repertoire consists of hundreds of thousands of distinct CDR3 sequences, with roughly 16% occurring once and the leading ten covering approximately 12%. This clonotype was obtained from a human donor in good health (CMV status not recorded). Some clones in this sample may be carry-over from other donors' samples. This chain joins TRBV7-2 and TRBJ2-4; 10 bases align to TRBD1. Sequencing used PBMCs. The CDR3 nucleotides read TGTGCCAGCAGCCAAGGACAGGGGGGACTAGCCAAAAACATTCAGTACTTC. Its translation is CASSQGQGGLAKNIQYF.